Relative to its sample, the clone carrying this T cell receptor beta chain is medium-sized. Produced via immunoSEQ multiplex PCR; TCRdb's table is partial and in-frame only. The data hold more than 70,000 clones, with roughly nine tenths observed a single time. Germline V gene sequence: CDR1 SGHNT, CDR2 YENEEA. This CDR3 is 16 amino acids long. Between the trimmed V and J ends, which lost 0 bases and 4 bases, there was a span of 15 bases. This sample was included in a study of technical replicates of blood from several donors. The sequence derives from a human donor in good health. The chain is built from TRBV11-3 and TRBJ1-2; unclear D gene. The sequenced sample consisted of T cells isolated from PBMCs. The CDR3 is CASSLEGRSGSYGYTF. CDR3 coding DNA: TGTGCCAGCAGCTTAGAGGGCCGGTCTGGAAGCTATGGCTACACCTTC.